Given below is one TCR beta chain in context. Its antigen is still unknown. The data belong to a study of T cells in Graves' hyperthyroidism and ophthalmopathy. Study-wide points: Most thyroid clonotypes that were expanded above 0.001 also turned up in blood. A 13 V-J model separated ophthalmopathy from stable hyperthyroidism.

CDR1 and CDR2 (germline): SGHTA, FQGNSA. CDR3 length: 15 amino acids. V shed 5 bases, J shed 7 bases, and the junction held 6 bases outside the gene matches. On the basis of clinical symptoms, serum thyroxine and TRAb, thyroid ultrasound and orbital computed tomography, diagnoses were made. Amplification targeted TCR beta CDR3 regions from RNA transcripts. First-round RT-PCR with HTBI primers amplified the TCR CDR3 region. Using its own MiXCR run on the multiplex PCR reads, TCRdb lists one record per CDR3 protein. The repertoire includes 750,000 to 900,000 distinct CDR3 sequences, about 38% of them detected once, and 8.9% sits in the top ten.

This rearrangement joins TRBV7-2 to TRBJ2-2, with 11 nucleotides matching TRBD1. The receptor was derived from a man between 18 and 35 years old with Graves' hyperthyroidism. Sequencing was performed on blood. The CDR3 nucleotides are TGTGCCAGCAGCCCCGGGACAGGGGGTGGCGGGGAGCTGTTTTTT. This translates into CASSPGTGGGGELFF.